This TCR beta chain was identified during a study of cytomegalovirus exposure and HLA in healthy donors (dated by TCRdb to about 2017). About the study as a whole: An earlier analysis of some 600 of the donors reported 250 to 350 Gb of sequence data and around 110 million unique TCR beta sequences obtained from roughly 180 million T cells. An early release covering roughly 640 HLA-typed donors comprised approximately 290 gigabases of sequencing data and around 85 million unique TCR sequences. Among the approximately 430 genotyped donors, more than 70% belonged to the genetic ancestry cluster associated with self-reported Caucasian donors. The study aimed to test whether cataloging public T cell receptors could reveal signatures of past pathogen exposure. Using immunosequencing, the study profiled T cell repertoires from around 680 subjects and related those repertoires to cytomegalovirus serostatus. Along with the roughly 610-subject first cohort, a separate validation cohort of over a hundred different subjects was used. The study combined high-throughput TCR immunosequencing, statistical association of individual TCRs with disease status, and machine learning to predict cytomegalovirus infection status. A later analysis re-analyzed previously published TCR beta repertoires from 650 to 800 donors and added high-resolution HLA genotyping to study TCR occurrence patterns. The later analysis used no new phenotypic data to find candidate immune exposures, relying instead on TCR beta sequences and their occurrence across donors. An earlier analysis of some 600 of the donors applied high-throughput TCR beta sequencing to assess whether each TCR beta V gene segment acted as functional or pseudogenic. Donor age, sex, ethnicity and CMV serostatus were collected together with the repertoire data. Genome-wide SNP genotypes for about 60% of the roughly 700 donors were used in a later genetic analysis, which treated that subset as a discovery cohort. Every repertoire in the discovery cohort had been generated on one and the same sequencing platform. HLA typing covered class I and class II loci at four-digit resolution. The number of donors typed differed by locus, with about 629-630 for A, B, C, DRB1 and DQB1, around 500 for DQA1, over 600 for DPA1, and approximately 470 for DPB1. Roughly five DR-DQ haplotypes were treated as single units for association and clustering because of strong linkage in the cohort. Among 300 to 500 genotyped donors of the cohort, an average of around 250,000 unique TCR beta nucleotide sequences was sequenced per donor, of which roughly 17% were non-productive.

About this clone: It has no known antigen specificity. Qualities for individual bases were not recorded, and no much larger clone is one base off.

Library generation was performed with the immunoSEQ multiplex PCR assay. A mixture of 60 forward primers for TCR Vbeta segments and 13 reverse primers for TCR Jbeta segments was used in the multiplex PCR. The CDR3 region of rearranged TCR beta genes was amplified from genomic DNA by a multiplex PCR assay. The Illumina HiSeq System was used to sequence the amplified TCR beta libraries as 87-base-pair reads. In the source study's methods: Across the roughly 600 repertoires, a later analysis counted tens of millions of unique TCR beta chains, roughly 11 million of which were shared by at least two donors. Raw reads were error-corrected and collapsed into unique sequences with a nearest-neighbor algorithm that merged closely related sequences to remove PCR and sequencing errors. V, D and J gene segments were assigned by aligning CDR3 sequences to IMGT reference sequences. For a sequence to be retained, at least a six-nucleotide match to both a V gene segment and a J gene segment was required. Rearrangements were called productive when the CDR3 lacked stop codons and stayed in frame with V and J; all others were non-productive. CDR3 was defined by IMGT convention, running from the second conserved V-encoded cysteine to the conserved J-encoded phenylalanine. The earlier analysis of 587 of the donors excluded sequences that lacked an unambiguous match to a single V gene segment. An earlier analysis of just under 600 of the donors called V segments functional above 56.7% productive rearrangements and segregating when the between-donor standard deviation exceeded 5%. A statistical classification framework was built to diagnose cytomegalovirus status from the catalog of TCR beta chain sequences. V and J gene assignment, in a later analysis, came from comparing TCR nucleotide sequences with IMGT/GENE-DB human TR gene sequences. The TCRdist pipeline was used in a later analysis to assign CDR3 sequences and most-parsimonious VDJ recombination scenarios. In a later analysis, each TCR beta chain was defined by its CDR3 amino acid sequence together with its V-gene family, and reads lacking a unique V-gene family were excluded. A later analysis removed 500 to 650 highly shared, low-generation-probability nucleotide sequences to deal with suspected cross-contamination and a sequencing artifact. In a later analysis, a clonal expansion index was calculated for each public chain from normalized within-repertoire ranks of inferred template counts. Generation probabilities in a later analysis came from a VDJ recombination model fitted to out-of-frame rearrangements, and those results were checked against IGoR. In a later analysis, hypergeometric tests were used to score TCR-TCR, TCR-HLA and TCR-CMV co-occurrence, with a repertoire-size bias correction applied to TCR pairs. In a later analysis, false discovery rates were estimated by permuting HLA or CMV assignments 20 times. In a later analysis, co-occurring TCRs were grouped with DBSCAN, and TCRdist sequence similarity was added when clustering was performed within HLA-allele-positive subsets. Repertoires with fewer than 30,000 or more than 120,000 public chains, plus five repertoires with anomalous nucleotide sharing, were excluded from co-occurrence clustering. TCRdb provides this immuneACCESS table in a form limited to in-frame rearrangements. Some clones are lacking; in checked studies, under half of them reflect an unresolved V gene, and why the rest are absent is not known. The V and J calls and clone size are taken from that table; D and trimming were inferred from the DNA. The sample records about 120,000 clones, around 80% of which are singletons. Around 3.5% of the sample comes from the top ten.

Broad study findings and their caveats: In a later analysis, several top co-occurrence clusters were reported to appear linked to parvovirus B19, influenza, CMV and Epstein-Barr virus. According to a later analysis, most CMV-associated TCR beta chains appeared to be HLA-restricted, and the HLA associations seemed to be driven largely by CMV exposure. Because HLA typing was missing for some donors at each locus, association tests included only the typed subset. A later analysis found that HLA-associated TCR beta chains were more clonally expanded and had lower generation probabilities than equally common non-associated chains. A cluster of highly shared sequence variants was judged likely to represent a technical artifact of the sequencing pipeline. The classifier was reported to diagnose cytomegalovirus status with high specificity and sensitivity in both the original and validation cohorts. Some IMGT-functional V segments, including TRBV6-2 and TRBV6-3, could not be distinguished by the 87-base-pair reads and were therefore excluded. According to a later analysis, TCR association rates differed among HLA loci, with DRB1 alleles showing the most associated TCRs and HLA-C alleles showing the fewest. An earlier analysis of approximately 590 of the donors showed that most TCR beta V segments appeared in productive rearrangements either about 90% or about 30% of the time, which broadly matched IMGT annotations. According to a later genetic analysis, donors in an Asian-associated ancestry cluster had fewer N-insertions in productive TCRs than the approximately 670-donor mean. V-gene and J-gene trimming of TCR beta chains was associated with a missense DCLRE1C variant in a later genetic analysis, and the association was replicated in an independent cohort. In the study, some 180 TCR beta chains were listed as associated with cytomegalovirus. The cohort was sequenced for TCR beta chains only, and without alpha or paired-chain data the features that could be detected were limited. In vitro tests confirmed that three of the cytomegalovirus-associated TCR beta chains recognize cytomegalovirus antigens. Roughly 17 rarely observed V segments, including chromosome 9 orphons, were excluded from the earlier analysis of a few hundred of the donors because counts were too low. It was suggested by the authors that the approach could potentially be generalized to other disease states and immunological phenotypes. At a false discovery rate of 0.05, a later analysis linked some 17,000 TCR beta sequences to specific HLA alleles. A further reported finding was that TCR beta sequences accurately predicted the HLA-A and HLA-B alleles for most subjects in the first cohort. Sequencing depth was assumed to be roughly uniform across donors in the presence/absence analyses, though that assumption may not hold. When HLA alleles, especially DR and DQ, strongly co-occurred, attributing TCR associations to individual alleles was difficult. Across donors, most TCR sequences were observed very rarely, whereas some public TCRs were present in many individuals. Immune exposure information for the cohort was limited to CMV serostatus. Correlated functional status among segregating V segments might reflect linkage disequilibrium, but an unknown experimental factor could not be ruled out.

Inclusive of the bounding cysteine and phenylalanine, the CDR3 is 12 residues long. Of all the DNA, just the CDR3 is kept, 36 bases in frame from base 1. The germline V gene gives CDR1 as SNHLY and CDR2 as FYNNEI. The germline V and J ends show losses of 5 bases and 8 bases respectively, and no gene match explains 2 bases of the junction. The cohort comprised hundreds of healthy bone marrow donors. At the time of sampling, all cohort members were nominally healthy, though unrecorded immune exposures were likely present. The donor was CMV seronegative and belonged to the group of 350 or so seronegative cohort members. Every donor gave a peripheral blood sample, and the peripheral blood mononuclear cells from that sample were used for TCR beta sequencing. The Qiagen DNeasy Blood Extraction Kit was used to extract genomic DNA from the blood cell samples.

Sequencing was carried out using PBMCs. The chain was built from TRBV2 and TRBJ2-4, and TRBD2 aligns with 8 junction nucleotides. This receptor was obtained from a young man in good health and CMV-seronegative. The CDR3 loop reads CASSLLADIQYF. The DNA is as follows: TGTGCCAGCAGTCTACTAGCGGACATTCAGTACTTC. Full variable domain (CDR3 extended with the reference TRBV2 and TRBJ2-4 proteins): EPEVTQTPSHQVTQMGQEVILRCVPISNHLYFYWYRQILGQKVEFLVSFYNNEISEKSEIFDDQFSVERPDGSNFTLKIRSTKLEDSAMYFCASSLLADIQYFGAGTRLSVL.